Listed below are T cell receptor beta chains from one sample, sequenced in a study of blood T cell repertoires in COVID-19. Sequenced by immunoSEQ multiplex PCR; TCRdb stores in-frame clones only, minus some. The sample contains some 390,000 clones, around nine tenths of which appear only once. Sequenced sample: peripheral blood. The receptors here all came from a human donor in a cohort sampled during active COVID-19. The CDR3 runs from the conserved cysteine through the conserved F or W. A D gene is named only where the DNA matches it firmly. Where a row states a size, it is once, few, many or the class of an expanded clone; other rows omit it.

j_call | v_call | clone_size | d_call | cdr3_nt | cdr3_aa
TRBJ2-1 | TRBV4-1 | NA | TRBD2 | TGCGCCAGCAGCCAAGAAGCCCCCTTCTCACTAGCGGGGGGGCCGGGTGAGCAGTTCTTC | CASSQEAPFSLAGGPGEQFF
TRBJ2-3 | TRBV30 | NA | TRBD1 | TGTGCCTGGAACCCCGGGGACAGGGGTGGGTTAGATACGCAGTATTTT | CAWNPGDRGGLDTQYF
TRBJ2-1 | TRBV30 | NA | NA | TGTGCCTGGAGGCCGGGCTACGGGGACAATGAGCAGTTCTTC | CAWRPGYGDNEQFF
TRBJ2-7 | TRBV12-1 | NA | NA | TGTGCCAGCAGCTCGAATAGGGGGCGGATATCCTACGAGCAGTACTTC | CASSSNRGRISYEQYF
TRBJ1-5 | TRBV11-2 | NA | TRBD1 | TGTGCCAGCAGCTTGGACCGGGACAGGGGGGATCAGCCCCAGCATTTT | CASSLDRDRGDQPQHF
TRBJ1-2 | TRBV30 | NA | NA | TGTGCCTGGAGCGCCGTTCCGGATGGCTACACCTTC | CAWSAVPDGYTF
TRBJ1-1 | TRBV9 | NA | TRBD1 | TGTGCCAGCAGCGCCACGGGACAGGGCATGAACACTGAAGCTTTCTTT | CASSATGQGMNTEAFF
TRBJ1-6 | TRBV9 | NA | NA | TGTGCCAGCAGCCCCAGATCTTCTTCACCCCTCCACTTT | CASSPRSSSPLHF
TRBJ1-1 | TRBV5-1 | NA | NA | TGCGCCAGCAGCTTGGCCCCCGGGGACACTGAAGCTTTCTTT | CASSLAPGDTEAFF
TRBJ2-2 | TRBV7-9 | NA | NA | TGTGCCAGTCTAAGAGAACGGGTCGCGAACACCGGGGAGCTGTTTTTT | CASLRERVANTGELFF
TRBJ2-3 | TRBV5-1 | NA | TRBD2 | TGCGCCAGCAGCTTCAGACTAGCGGGAGATTCGCAGTATTTT | CASSFRLAGDSQYF
TRBJ1-1 | TRBV7-2 | NA | NA | TGTGCCAGCAGCAGAGGGACGGGAGAGTCTGAAGCTTTCTTT | CASSRGTGESEAFF
TRBJ2-2 | TRBV11-1 | NA | TRBD2 | TGTGCCAGCAGCTTTAAGCGGGGGGGCCGCACCGGGGAGCTGTTTTTT | CASSFKRGGRTGELFF
TRBJ2-1 | TRBV19 | NA | TRBD2 | TGTGCCAGTAGTACGTTTCAACTAGCGGGAGTTACTGGTGAGCAGTTCTTC | CASSTFQLAGVTGEQFF
TRBJ2-5 | TRBV11-2 | NA | TRBD2 | TGTGCCAGCAGTCAGGGACTAGCGGGGCAAGAGACCCAGTACTTC | CASSQGLAGQETQYF
TRBJ2-2 | TRBV5-5 | NA | NA | TGTGCCAGCAGCTTAAGTCAGGGGGGCACCGGGGAGCTGTTTTTT | CASSLSQGGTGELFF
TRBJ2-7 | TRBV10-3 | NA | NA | TGTGCCATCAGTGGGAAGTGGGGCCCCGAGACCTACGAGCAGTACTTC | CAISGKWGPETYEQYF
TRBJ2-1 | TRBV25-1 | NA | TRBD2 | TGTGCCAGCAGTGAGGGACTAGCGGGGGGGCCGGTCTACAATGAGCAGTTCTTC | CASSEGLAGGPVYNEQFF
TRBJ1-2 | TRBV7-2 | NA | NA | TGTGCCAGCAGCTCAGTCTCCGGGAACCTCTATGGCTACACCTTC | CASSSVSGNLYGYTF
TRBJ2-7 | TRBV30 | NA | NA | TGTGCCGGAGGGAGCCAGGGCCCCTACGAGCAGTACTTC | CAGGSQGPYEQYF
TRBJ1-2 | TRBV29-1 | NA | TRBD1 | TGCAGCGTCACCGAAGGGACAGGGGGCGGGGGCTACACCTTC | CSVTEGTGGGGYTF
TRBJ1-1 | TRBV9 | NA | NA | TGTGCCAGCAGCGTAGGAATAAGAGAGAACACTGAAGCTTTCTTT | CASSVGIRENTEAFF
TRBJ1-2 | TRBV6-6 | NA | NA | TGTGCCAGCAGTTACGCCCCGGGTGCCCCTTATGGCTACACCTTC | CASSYAPGAPYGYTF
TRBJ1-2 | TRBV4-1 | few | TRBD1 | TGCGCCAGCAGCCAAGGATCGACAGGGGCCTATGGCTACACCTTC | CASSQGSTGAYGYTF
TRBJ1-1 | TRBV2 | NA | NA | TGTGCCAGCAAAGGGAGGGGTATGGCCACTGAAGCTTTCTTT | CASKGRGMATEAFF
TRBJ2-5 | TRBV4-1 | NA | NA | TGCGCCAGCAGCAGGGGGGGCAGCGGGAAAGAGACCCAGTACTTC | CASSRGGSGKETQYF
TRBJ2-7 | TRBV10-3 | NA | TRBD2 | TGTGCCACAGGGACTAGCGGGGACTACGAGCAGTACTTC | CATGTSGDYEQYF
TRBJ2-1 | TRBV7-9 | NA | TRBD2 | TGTGCCAGCAGCCGGACTAGCGGGTACAATGAGCAGTTCTTC | CASSRTSGYNEQFF
TRBJ2-7 | TRBV11-2 | NA | NA | TGTGCCAGCAGCTTAGGACAGTACTACGAGCAGTACTTC | CASSLGQYYEQYF
TRBJ1-5 | TRBV7-2 | NA | TRBD1 | TGTGCCAGCAGCTCCGACAGGGACCCAAATCAGCCCCAGCATTTT | CASSSDRDPNQPQHF